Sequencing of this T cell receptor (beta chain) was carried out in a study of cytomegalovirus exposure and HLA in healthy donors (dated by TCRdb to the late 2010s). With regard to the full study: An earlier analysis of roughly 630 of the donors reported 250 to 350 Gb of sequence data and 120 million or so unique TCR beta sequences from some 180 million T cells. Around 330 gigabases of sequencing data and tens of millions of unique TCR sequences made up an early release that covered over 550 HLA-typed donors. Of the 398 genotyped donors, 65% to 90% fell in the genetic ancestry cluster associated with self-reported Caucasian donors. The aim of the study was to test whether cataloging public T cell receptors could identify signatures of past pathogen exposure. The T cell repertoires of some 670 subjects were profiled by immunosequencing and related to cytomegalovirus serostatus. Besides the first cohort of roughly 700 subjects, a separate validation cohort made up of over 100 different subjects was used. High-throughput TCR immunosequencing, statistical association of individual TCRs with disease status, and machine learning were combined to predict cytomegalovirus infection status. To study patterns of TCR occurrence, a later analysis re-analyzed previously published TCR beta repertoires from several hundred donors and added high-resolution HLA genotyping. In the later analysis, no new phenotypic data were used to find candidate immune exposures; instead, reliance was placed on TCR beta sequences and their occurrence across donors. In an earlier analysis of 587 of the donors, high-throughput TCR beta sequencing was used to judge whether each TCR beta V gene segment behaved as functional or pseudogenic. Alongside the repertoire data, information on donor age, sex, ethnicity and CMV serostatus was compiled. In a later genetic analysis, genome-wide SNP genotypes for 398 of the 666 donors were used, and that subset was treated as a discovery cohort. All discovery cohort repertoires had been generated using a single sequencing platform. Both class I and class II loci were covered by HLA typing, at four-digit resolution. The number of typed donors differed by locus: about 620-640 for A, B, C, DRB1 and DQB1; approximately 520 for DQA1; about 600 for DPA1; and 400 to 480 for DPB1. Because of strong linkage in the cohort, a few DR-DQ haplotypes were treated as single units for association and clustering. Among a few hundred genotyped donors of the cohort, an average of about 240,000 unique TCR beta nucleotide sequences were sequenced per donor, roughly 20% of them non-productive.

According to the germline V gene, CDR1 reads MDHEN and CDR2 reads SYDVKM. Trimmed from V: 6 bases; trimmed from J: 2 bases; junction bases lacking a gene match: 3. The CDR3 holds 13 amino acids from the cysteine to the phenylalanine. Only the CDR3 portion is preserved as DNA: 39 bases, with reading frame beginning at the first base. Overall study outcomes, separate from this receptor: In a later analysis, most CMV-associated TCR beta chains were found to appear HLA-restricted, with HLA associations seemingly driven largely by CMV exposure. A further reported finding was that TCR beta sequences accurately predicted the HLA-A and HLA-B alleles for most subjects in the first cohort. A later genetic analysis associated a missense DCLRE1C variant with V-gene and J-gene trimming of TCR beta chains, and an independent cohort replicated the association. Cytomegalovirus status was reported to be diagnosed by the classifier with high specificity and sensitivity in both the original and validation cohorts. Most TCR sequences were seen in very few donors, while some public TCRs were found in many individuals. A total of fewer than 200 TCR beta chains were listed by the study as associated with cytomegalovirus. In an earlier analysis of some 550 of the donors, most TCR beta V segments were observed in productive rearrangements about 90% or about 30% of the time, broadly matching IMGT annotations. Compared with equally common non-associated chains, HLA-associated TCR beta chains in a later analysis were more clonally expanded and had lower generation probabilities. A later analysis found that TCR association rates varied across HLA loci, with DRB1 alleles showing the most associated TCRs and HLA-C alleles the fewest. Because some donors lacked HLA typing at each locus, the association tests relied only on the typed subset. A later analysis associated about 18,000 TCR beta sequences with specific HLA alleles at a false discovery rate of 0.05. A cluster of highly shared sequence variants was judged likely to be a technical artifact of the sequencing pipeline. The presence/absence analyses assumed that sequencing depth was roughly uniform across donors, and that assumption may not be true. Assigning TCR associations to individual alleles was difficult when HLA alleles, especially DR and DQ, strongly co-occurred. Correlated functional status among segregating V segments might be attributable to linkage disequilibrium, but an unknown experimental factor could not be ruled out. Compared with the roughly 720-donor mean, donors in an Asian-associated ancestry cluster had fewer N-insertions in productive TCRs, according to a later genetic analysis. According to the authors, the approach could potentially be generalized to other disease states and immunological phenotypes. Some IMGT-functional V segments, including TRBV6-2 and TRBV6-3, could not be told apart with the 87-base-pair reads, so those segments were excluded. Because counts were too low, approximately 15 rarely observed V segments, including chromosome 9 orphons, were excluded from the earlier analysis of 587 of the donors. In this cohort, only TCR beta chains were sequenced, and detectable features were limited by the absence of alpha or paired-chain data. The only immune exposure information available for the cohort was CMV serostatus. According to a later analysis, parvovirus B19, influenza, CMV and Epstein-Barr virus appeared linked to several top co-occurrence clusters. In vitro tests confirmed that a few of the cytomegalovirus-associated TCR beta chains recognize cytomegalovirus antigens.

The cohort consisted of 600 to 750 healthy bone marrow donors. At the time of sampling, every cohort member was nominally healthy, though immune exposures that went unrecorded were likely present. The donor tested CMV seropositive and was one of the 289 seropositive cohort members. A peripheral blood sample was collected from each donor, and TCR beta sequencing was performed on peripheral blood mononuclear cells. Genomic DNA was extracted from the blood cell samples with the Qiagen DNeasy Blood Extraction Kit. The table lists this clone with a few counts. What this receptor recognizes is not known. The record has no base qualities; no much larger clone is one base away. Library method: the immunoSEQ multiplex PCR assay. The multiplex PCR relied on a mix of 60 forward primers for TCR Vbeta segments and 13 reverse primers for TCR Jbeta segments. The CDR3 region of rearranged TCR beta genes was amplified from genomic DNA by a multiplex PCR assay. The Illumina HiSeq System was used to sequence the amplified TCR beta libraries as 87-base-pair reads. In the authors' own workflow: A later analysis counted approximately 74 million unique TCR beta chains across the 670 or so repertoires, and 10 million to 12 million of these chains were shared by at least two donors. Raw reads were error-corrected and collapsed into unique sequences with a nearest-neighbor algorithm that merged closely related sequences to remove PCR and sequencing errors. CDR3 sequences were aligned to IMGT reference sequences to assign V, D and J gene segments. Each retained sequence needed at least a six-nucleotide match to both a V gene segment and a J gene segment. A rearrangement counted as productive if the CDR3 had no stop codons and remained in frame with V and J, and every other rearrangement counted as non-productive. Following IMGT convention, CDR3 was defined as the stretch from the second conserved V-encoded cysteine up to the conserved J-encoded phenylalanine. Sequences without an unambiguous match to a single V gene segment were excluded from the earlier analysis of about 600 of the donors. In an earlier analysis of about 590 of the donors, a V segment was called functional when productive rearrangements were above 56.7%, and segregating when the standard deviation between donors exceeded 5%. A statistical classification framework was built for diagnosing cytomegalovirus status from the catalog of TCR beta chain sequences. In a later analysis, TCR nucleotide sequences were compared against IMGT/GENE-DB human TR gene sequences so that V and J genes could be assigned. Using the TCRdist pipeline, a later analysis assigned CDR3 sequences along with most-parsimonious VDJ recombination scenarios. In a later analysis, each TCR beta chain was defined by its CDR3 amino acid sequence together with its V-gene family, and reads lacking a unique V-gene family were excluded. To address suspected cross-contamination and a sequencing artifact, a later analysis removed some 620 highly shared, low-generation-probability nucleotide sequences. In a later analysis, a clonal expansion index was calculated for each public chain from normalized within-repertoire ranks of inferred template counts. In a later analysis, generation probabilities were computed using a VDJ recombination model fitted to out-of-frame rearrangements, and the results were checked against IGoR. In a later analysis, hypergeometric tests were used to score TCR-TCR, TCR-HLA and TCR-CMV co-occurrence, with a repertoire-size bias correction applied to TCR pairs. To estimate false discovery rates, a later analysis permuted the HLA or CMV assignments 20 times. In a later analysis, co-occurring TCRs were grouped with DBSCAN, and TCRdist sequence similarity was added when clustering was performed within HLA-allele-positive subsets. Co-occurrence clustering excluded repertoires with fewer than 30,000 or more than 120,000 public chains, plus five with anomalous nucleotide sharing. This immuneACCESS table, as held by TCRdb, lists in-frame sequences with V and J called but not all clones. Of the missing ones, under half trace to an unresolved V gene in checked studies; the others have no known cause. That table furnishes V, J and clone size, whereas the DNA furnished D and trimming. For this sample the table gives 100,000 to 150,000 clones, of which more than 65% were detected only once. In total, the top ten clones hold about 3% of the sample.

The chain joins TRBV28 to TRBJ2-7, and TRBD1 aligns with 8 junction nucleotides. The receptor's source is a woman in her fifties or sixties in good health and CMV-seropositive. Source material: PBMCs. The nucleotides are TGTGCCAGCAGACTGGACAGGGCCTACGAGCAGTACTTC. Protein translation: CASRLDRAYEQYF.